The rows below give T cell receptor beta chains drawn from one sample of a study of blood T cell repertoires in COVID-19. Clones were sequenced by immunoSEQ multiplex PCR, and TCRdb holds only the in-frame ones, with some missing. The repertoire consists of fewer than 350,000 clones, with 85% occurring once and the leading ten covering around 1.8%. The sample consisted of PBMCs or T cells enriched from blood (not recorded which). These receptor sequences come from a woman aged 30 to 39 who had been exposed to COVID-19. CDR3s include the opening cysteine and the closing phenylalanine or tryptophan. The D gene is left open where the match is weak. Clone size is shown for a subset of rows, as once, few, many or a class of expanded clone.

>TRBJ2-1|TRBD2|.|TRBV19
CASSRTSGRSRNEQFF
TGTGCCAGTAGTAGGACTAGCGGGAGATCTAGGAATGAGCAGTTCTTC
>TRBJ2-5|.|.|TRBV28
CASSSSRGGRETQYF
TGTGCCAGCAGTTCGAGTAGGGGGGGGAGAGAGACCCAGTACTTC
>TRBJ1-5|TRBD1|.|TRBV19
CASRSGTGGFRNQPQHF
TGTGCCAGTAGGAGCGGGACAGGGGGCTTTCGCAATCAGCCCCAGCATTTT
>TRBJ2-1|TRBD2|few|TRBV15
CATSRDLGLAYNEQFF
TGTGCCACCAGCAGAGATCTAGGACTAGCTTACAATGAGCAGTTCTTC
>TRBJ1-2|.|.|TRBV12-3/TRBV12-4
CASSFQINYGYTF
TGTGCCAGCAGTTTCCAGATTAACTATGGCTACACCTTC
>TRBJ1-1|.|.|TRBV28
CASRYPRGAGHTEAFF
TGTGCCAGCAGATATCCCCGAGGAGCAGGGCACACTGAAGCTTTCTTT
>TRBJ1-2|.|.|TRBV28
CASQTQGNGYTF
TGTGCCAGCCAGACACAGGGTAATGGCTACACCTTC
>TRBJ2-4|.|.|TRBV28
CASRGMRSVKNIQYF
TGTGCCAGCAGGGGTATGAGGTCCGTCAAAAACATTCAGTACTTC
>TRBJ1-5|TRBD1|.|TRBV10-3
CATTPGQHNQPQHF
TGTGCCACCACACCGGGACAGCACAATCAGCCCCAGCATTTT
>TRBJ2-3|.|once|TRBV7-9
CASSLSQGSSPDTQYF
TGTGCCAGCAGCTTATCGCAGGGTTCGAGTCCAGATACGCAGTATTTT
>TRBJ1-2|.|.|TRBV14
CASSQEARDYGYTF
TGTGCCAGCAGCCAAGAAGCACGGGACTATGGCTACACCTTC
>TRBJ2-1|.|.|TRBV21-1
CASSLNSLAVYNEQFF
TGTGCCAGCAGCCTTAATAGTCTAGCGGTATATAATGAGCAGTTCTTC
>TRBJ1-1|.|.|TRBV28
CASSLRGVQSMNTEAFF
TGTGCCAGCAGTTTACGAGGAGTCCAGTCCATGAACACTGAAGCTTTCTTT
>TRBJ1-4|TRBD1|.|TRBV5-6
CASSLFTGGGSEKLFF
TGTGCCAGCAGCCTATTCACAGGGGGCGGGAGTGAAAAACTGTTTTTT
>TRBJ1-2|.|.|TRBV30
CAWKAQGKGYTF
TGTGCCTGGAAGGCGCAGGGGAAAGGCTACACCTTC
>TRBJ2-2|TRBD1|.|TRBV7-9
CASSLRQGPNTGELFF
TGTGCCAGCAGCCTCCGACAGGGCCCGAACACCGGGGAGCTGTTTTTT
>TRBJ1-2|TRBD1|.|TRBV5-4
CASSLDRDRGTSF
TGTGCCAGCAGCTTAGACCGGGACAGGGGAACTTCCTTC
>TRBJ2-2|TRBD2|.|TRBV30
CAWISGASGGTFTGELFF
TGTGCCTGGATTTCAGGGGCTAGCGGGGGGACTTTCACCGGGGAGCTGTTTTTT
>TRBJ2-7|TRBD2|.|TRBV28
CASRLGTSGTISYEQYF
TGTGCCAGCAGACTTGGGACTAGCGGGACGATCTCCTACGAGCAGTACTTC
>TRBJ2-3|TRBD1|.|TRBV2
CASSRDRGQDTQYF
TGTGCCAGCAGTCGTGACAGGGGTCAAGATACGCAGTATTTT
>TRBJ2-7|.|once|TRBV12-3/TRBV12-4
CASSFGQTYEQYF
TGTGCCAGCAGTTTCGGACAGACCTACGAGCAGTACTTC
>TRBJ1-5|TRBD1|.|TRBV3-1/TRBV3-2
CASSQGTGIHQPQHF
TGTGCCAGCAGCCAAGGGACAGGTATACATCAGCCCCAGCATTTT
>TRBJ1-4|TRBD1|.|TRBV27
CASKGQGSRKLFF
TGTGCCAGCAAGGGACAGGGGTCGCGAAAACTGTTTTTT
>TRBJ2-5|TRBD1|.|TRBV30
CAWETGVETQYF
TGTGCCTGGGAGACAGGGGTAGAGACCCAGTACTTC
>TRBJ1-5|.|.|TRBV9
CASSVRPGLGQPQHF
TGTGCCAGCAGCGTACGCCCTGGGCTCGGTCAGCCCCAGCATTTT
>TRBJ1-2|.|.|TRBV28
CASSLSAGSGVLGYTF
TGTGCCAGCAGTTTATCTGCGGGCTCAGGGGTCCTAGGCTACACCTTC
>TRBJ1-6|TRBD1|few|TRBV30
CAWSRPDRPTYSPLHF
TGTGCCTGGAGTCGCCCGGACAGGCCGACCTATTCACCCCTCCACTTT
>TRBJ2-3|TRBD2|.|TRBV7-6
CASSLVGTTTSTDTQYF
TGTGCCAGCAGCTTAGTAGGGACTACCACTAGCACAGATACGCAGTATTTT
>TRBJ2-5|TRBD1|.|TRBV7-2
CASSLAKMARGQETQYF
TGTGCCAGCAGCTTAGCTAAGATGGCCAGGGGGCAAGAGACCCAGTACTTC
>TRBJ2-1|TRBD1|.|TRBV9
CASSVVGTGGVEQFF
TGTGCCAGCAGCGTAGTCGGGACAGGGGGGGTCGAGCAGTTCTTC
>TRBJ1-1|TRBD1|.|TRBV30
CAWSPGQAFEAFF
TGTGCCTGGAGCCCGGGACAGGCTTTTGAAGCTTTCTTT
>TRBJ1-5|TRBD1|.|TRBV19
CASSILHRGQNQPQHF
TGTGCCAGTAGTATATTACACAGGGGGCAAAATCAGCCCCAGCATTTT
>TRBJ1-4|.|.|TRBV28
CASSFQGRNEKLFF
TGTGCCAGCAGTTTTCAGGGGCGGAATGAAAAACTGTTTTTT
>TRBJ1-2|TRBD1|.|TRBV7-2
CASSPPSDRGDGYTF
TGTGCCAGCAGCCCACCTTCGGACAGGGGAGATGGCTACACCTTC
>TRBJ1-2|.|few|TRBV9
CASSVANRDYGYTF
TGTGCCAGCAGCGTAGCGAACAGGGACTATGGCTACACCTTC